This entry lists 21 T cell receptor beta chains sequenced from one sample in a study of T cell changes during pregnancy in multiple sclerosis. TCRdb's table, derived via immunoSEQ multiplex PCR, lists solely in-frame clones and lacks some. The sample has approximately 39,000 clones; 85% to 90% are singletons. Sample: CD4+ T cells from peripheral blood mononuclear cells, taken in the second trimester of pregnancy. The source of these receptors is a female donor with multiple sclerosis, enrolled in a pregnancy study.

The chain couples TRBV2 to TRBJ2-1; 7 bases are a match to TRBD2. This CDR3 is 16 amino acids long. The junction had 7 bases not matched to a gene; V was cut back by 1 base and J by 4 bases. Germline CDR1 reads SNHLY; CDR2 reads FYNNEI. The CDR3 nucleotides read TGTGCCAGCAGTGAAGACGCGGGAGAGATTTACAATGAGCAGTTCTTC. This encodes CASSEDAGEIYNEQFF.

The chain uses TRBV2 and TRBJ2-2; 9 bases agree with TRBD1. Germline CDR1 reads SNHLY; CDR2 reads FYNNEI. This CDR3 comprises 16 residues. With 6 bases clipped from V and 2 bases from J, the junction kept 7 bases outside the gene matches. The CDR3 loop is CASRGPGQGNTGELFF. In nucleotides, the CDR3 is TGTGCCAGCAGGGGACCGGGACAGGGAAACACCGGGGAGCTGTTTTTT.

This rearrangement joins TRBV5-1 to TRBJ2-5; no firm D call. This CDR3 comprises 13 residues. Per germline, CDR1 SGHRS and CDR2 YFSETQ. With 0 bases removed from V and 2 bases from J, the gap between germline ends came to 5 bases. CDR3 DNA sequence: TGCGCCAGCAGCTTGGCCCTTCAAGAGACCCAGTACTTC. It specifies CASSLALQETQYF. The variable domain in full, completed from reference TRBV5-1 and TRBJ2-5, reads KAGVTQTPRYLIKTRGQQVTLSCSPISGHRSVSWYQQTPGQGLQFLFEYFSETQRNKGNFPGRFSGRQFSNSRSEMNVSTLELGDSALYLCASSLALQETQYFGPGTRLLVL.

This rearrangement joins TRBV7-6 to TRBJ2-1, with TRBD2 matching over 11 bases. The junction had 3 bases not matched to a gene; V was cut back by 2 bases and J by 6 bases. The germline V gene has CDR1 SGHVS and CDR2 FNYEAQ. The CDR3 sequence is 15 residues long. This CDR3 is CASSLKTSGSNEQFF. The CDR3 bases are TGTGCCAGCAGCTTAAAAACTAGCGGGAGCAATGAGCAGTTCTTC.

The chain couples TRBV7-6 to TRBJ2-7, with 7 bases aligning to TRBD2. CDR3 length: 15 residues. V was pared by 6 bases and J by 1 base, with 9 bases of the junction left unmatched. CDR1 and CDR2 from the germline V gene are SGHVS and FNYEAQ. DNA for the CDR3: TGTGCCAGCAGTAACCCCCAGCGGGGATCCTACGAGCAGTACTTC. Translation: CASSNPQRGSYEQYF.

The chain combines TRBV6-6 with TRBJ1-3; D gene unclear. This CDR3 is 14 amino acids long. Between the trimmed V and J ends, which lost 0 bases and 9 bases, there was a span of 12 bases. The germline V gene has CDR1 MNHNY and CDR2 SVGAGI (reference sequence). The CDR3 nucleotides read TGTGCCAGCAGTTACTCGGCCAAGGGAGGCACCATATATTTT. It encodes CASSYSAKGGTIYF.

This clone has a single count. The chain has TRBV27 and TRBJ2-7; weak D call: TRBD1 (5 bases). The CDR3 runs 15 residues. CDR1 is MNHEY, CDR2 SMNVEV, per germline (reference sequence). V gave up 3 bases and J gave up 2 bases, with 14 bases separating them. The chain's CDR3 is CASSFSRGYAYEQYF. CDR3 nucleotides: TGTGCCAGCAGTTTTTCAAGGGGATATGCCTACGAGCAGTACTTC.

This chain's CDR3 is CASSFAGNTEAFF. The DNA for the CDR3 is TGTGCCAGCAGCTTCGCCGGGAACACTGAAGCTTTCTTT. This chain joins TRBV11-3 and TRBJ1-1; no clear D gene. CDR1 is SGHNT, CDR2 YENEEA, per germline. There are 13 residues in the CDR3. The V and J ends lost 3 bases and 1 base respectively, with 6 bases between them. The whole variable domain, remainder taken from reference TRBV11-3 and TRBJ1-1, is EAGVVQSPRYKIIEKKQPVAFWCNPISGHNTLYWYLQNLGQGPELLIRYENEEAVDDSQLPKDRFSAERLKGVDSTLKIQPAELGDSAVYLCASSFAGNTEAFFGQGTRLTVV.

J is TRBJ1-4 and V is TRBV27; D may be TRBD1 (6 bases). CDR1 and CDR2 from the germline V gene are MNHEY and SMNVEV (reference sequence). The germline V and J ends were trimmed by 3 bases and 5 bases, with 13 bases remaining between them. The CDR3 is made up of 15 amino acids. The CDR3 protein is CASSLRLDRNEKLFF. CDR3 in DNA: TGTGCCAGCAGTTTGCGCCTAGACAGGAATGAAAAACTGTTTTTT.

J is TRBJ2-1 and V is TRBV7-2; 15 bases match TRBD2. The CDR3 totals 18 residues. CDR1 and CDR2 (germline): SGHTA, FQGNSA. Trimming took 1 base from V and 1 from J; bases not matched to a gene: 2. CDR3 sequence reads: CASSLVGTSGGSYNEQFF. The CDR3 DNA reads as TGTGCCAGCAGCTTAGTAGGGACTAGCGGGGGGTCCTACAATGAGCAGTTCTTC.

The chain has TRBV10-3 and TRBJ2-1; TRBD2 matches at 7 bases. The CDR3 sequence is 14 residues long. The germline gives CDR1 ENHRY, CDR2 SYGVKD. With 6 bases clipped from V and 6 bases from J, the junction kept 8 bases outside the gene matches. CDR3 DNA: TGTGCCATCAGCCCCACGACTAGCAGCAATGAGCAGTTCTTC. It translates to CAISPTTSSNEQFF.

The genes are TRBV11-2 and TRBJ2-5, with 7 bases matching TRBD1. The CDR3 runs to 14 residues. Looked up from germline, CDR1 is SGHAT and CDR2 is FQNNGV. J was trimmed by 5 bases and V by 1 base; bases with no gene match: 4. CDR3 protein: CASSLGTGGETQYF. The DNA of the CDR3 is TGTGCCAGCAGCTTAGGGACAGGAGGCGAGACCCAGTACTTC. The entire variable domain, with the rest obtained from reference TRBV11-2 and TRBJ2-5, is as follows: EAGVAQSPRYKIIEKRQSVAFWCNPISGHATLYWYQQILGQGPKLLIQFQNNGVVDDSQLPKDRFSAERLKGVDSTLKIQPAKLEDSAVYLCASSLGTGGETQYFGPGTRLLVL.

V gene TRBV7-9 combines with J gene TRBJ2-2; 7 bases are a match to TRBD2. This CDR3 region has 18 residues. Trimming removed 5 bases from V and 3 bases from J; junction bases left unmatched: 15. Germline V gene sequence: CDR1 SEHNR, CDR2 FQNEAQ (reference sequence). The CDR3 sequence is CASSPAGRGRPYTGELFF. The CDR3 nucleotides read TGTGCCAGCAGCCCGGCAGGGCGGGGGAGACCTTACACCGGGGAGCTGTTTTTT.

V gene TRBV4-1 combines with J gene TRBJ2-3, with 13 nucleotides matching TRBD2. The CDR3 runs to 19 residues. Trimming cost V 4 bases and J 4 bases; bases outside gene matches: 14. CDR1 is MGHRA, CDR2 YSYEKL, per germline. The CDR3 nucleotides read TGCGCCAGCAGCCGACAGACTAGCGGGAGGTTTATTGGTCCAGATACGCAGTATTTT. Translating gives CASSRQTSGRFIGPDTQYF.

As regards this clone: This specimen includes other DNA sequences encoding the same CDR3. The chain carries TRBV11-3 and TRBJ1-3; 8 bases are a match to TRBD1. V lost 5 bases to trimming and J lost 4 bases; unmatched junction nucleotides: 7. The germline gives CDR1 SGHNT, CDR2 YENEEA. The CDR3 runs to 15 residues. The CDR3 is CASSPGQGPGNTIYF. CDR3 coding DNA: TGTGCCAGCAGCCCAGGACAGGGTCCAGGAAACACCATATATTTT. The full variable domain, its missing parts supplied by reference TRBV11-3 and TRBJ1-3, is EAGVVQSPRYKIIEKKQPVAFWCNPISGHNTLYWYLQNLGQGPELLIRYENEEAVDDSQLPKDRFSAERLKGVDSTLKIQPAELGDSAVYLCASSPGQGPGNTIYFGEGSWLTVV.

J is TRBJ1-2 and V is TRBV2, with TRBD1 as a possible D gene (6 bases). V was cut by 4 bases and J by 0 bases, with 15 bases left in between. CDR3 length: 16 amino acids. Germline CDR1 reads SNHLY; CDR2 reads FYNNEI. The CDR3 here is CASSVRGGESNYGYTF. CDR3 sequence (DNA): TGTGCCAGCAGTGTAAGGGGGGGGGAATCTAACTATGGCTACACCTTC.

This clone showed up just once. V usage is TRBV7-2 and J usage is TRBJ2-7; 8 bases match TRBD1. This CDR3 contains 13 residues. The trim removed 5 bases at V and 7 bases at J, leaving 7 bases unmatched. The germline V gene has CDR1 SGHTA and CDR2 FQGNSA. The CDR3 DNA reads TGTGCCAGCAGCCAACGACAGGGGAGGGAGCAGTACTTC. The encoded protein is CASSQRQGREQYF. Complete variable domain (other parts from reference TRBV7-2 and TRBJ2-7): GAGVSQSPSNKVTEKGKDVELRCDPISGHTALYWYRQSLGQGLEFLIYFQGNSAPDKSGLPSDRFSAERTGGSVSTLTIQRTQQEDSAVYLCASSQRQGREQYFGPGTRLTVT.

The chain employs TRBV10-3 and TRBJ2-1; 10 bases map to TRBD2. The CDR3 is 16 amino acids. V gave up 6 bases and J gave up 8 bases; unmatched junction bases: 13. The germline V gene has CDR1 ENHRY and CDR2 SYGVKD. The CDR3 sequence is CAISDGLAGDSHEQFF. CDR3 coding DNA: TGTGCCATCAGCGACGGGCTAGCGGGAGATAGCCATGAGCAGTTCTTC.

The gene calls are TRBV11-1 and TRBJ2-7; perhaps TRBD2 as D (6 bases). CDR1 is SGHAT, CDR2 FQDESV, per germline (reference sequence). The germline V and J ends were trimmed by 3 bases and 2 bases, with 14 bases remaining between them. This CDR3 has 15 residues. The CDR3 nucleotides read TGTGCCAGCAGCTTTCAAATCGGAGGGGCCTACGAGCAGTACTTC. This sequence encodes CASSFQIGGAYEQYF. Combining the CDR3 with reference TRBV11-1 and TRBJ2-7 gives the whole variable domain EAEVAQSPRYKITEKSQAVAFWCDPISGHATLYWYRQILGQGPELLVQFQDESVVDDSQLPKDRFSAERLKGVDSTLKIQPAELGDSAMYLCASSFQIGGAYEQYFGPGTRLTVT.

As for this clone: Distinct nucleotide sequences in the sample also encode this CDR3. The chain joins TRBV5-1 to TRBJ2-2; 7 bases agree with TRBD1. V gave up 2 bases and J gave up 0 bases; unmatched junction bases: 1. The length of the CDR3 is 15 residues. In germline, CDR1 is SGHRS, CDR2 YFSETQ. CDR3 loop: CASSLDRANTGELFF. CDR3 coding DNA: TGCGCCAGCAGCTTAGACAGGGCGAACACCGGGGAGCTGTTTTTT.

The chain joins TRBV6-5 to TRBJ1-2, with 7 bases matching TRBD1. The CDR3 is 15 residues long. CDR1 is MNHEY, CDR2 SVGAGI, per germline. V trimming: 4 bases; J trimming: 2 bases; junction bases outside the gene matches: 7. CDR3 sequence (DNA): TGTGCCAGCAGTTCGGGAGGGGGCTGGAACTATGGCTACACCTTC. This codes for CASSSGGGWNYGYTF.